This TCR beta chain was documented in a study of human T cells and chemical hapten exposure. The CDR3 is made up of 14 amino acids. Per germline, CDR1 SGHAT and CDR2 FQNNGV. V was cut by 4 bases and J by 6 bases, with 15 bases left in between. Sequencing started from total RNA isolated from unfractionated whole blood. During construction of the library, unique molecular identifiers were attached to individual cDNA molecules for quantitative, reproducible TCR counting. MiXCR was run by TCRdb on the 5' RACE reads, yielding one entry per CDR3 protein. The sample holds 110,000 to 150,000 distinct CDR3 sequences, approximately 4% seen once. This clonotype has at least ten counts.

The chain uses TRBV11-2 and TRBJ1-1; no definite D call. The receptor was derived from a female donor in good health. CDR3 amino acids: CASSSNTRRAEAFF. In DNA form, the CDR3 reads TGTGCCAGCAGCTCAAATACACGGAGGGCTGAAGCTTTCTTT.